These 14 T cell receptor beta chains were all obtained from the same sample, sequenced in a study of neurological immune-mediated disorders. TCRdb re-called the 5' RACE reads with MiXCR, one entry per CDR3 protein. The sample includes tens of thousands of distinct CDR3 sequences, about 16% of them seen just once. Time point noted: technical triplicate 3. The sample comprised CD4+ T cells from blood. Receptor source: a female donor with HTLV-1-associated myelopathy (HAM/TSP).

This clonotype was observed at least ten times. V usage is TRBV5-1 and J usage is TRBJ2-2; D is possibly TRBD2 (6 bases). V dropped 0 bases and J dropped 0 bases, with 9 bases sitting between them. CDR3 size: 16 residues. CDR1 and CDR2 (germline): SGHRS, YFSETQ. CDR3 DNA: TGCGCCAGCAGCTTGGTTTTAGCGGCGAACACCGGGGAGCTGTTTTTT. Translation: CASSLVLAANTGELFF.

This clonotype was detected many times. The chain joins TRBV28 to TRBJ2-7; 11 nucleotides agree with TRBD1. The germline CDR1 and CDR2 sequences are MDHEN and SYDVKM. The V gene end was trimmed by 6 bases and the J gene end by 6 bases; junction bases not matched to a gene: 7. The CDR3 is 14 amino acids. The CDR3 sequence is CASRQGQGGSEQYF. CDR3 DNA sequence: TGTGCCAGCAGACAGGGACAGGGGGGAAGCGAGCAGTACTTC. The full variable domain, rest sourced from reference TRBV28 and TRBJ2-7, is DVKVTQSSRYLVKRTGEKVFLECVQDMDHENMFWYRQDPGLGLRLIYFSYDVKMKEKGDIPEGYSVSREKKERFSLILESASTNQTSMYLCASRQGQGGSEQYFGPGTRLTVT.

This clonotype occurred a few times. The CDR3 reads CASSQGRDYGYTF. CDR3 DNA sequence: TGTGCCAGCAGTCAAGGGAGGGACTATGGCTACACCTTC. This chain links TRBV6-1 with TRBJ1-2; no firm D call. Trimming shortened V by 5 bases and J by 3 bases, and 10 bases separated the two germline ends. Germline CDR1 and CDR2: MNHNS and SASEGT. The CDR3 contains 13 residues.

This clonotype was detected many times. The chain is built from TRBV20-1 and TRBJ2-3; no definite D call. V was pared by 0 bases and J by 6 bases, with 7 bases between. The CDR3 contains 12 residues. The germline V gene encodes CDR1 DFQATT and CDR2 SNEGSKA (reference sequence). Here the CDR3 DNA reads TGCAGTGCTAGAGATGGCGTTGATACGCAGTATTTT. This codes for CSARDGVDTQYF.

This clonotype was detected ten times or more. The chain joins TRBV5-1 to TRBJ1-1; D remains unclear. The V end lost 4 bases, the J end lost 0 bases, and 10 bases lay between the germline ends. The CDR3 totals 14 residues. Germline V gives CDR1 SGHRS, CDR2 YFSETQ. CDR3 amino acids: CASSARTLNTEAFF. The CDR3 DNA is TGCGCCAGCAGCGCCCGGACGTTGAACACTGAAGCTTTCTTT.

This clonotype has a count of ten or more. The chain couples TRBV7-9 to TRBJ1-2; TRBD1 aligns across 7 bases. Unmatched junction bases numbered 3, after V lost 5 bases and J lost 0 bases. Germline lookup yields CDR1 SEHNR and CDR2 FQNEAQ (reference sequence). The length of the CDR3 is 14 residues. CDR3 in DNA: TGTGCCAGCAGCACGGGACAGACTAACTATGGCTACACCTTC. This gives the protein CASSTGQTNYGYTF.

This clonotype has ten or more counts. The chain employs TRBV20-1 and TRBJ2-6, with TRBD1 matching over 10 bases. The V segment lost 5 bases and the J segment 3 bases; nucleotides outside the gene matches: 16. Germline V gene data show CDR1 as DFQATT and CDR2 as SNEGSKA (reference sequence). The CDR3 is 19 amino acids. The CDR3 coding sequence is TGCAGTGCTCTCACAAGCCCGGACAGGGGGGTCGGTGGGGCCAACGTCCTGACTTTC. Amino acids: CSALTSPDRGVGGANVLTF.

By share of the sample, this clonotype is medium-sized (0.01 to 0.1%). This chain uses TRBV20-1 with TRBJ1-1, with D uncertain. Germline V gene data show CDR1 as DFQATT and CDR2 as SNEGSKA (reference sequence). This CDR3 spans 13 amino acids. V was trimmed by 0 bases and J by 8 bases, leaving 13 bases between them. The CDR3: CSARDLGRTEAFF. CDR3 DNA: TGCAGTGCTAGAGATCTAGGAAGGACCGAAGCTTTCTTT.

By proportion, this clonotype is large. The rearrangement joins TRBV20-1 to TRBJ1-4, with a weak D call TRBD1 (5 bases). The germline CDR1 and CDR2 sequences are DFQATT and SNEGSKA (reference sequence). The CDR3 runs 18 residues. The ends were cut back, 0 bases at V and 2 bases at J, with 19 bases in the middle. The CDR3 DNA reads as TGCAGTGCTAGAGACCAGCCAGGGAGAGGATCGACTAATGAAAAACTGTTTTTT. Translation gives CSARDQPGRGSTNEKLFF.

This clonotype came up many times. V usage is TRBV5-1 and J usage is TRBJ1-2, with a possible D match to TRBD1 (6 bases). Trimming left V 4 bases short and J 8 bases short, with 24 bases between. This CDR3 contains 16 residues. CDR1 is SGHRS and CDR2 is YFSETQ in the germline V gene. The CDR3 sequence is CASSRDGMEGDQGYTF. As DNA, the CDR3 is TGCGCCAGCAGCCGGGACGGGATGGAGGGGGACCAAGGCTACACCTTC.

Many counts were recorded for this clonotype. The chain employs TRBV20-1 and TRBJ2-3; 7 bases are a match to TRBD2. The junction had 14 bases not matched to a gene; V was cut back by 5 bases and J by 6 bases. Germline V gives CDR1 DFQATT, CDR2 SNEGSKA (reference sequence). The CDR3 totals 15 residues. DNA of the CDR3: TGCAGTGCTGTGGATCGGAGCGGGGATCCGGATACGCAGTATTTT. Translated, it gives CSAVDRSGDPDTQYF.

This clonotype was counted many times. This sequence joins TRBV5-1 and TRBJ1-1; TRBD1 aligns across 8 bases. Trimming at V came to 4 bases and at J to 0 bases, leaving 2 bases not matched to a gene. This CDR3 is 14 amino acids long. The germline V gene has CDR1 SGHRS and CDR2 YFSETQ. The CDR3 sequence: CASSKQGVNTEAFF. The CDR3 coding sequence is TGCGCCAGCAGCAAACAGGGGGTGAACACTGAAGCTTTCTTT.

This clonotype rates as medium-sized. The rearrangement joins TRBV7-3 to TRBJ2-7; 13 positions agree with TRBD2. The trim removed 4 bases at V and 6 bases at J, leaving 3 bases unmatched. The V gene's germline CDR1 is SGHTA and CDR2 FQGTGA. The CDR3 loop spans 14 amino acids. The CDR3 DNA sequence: TGTGCCAGCAGCTCGGGACTAGCGGGAAGCGAGCAGTACTTC. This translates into CASSSGLAGSEQYF.

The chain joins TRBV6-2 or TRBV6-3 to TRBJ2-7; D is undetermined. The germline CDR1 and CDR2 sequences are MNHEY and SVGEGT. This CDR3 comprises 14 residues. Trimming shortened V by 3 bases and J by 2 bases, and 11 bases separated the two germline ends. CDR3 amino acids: CASSYRALAYEQYF. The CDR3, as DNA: TGTGCCAGCAGTTATCGAGCCCTAGCCTACGAGCAGTACTTC.